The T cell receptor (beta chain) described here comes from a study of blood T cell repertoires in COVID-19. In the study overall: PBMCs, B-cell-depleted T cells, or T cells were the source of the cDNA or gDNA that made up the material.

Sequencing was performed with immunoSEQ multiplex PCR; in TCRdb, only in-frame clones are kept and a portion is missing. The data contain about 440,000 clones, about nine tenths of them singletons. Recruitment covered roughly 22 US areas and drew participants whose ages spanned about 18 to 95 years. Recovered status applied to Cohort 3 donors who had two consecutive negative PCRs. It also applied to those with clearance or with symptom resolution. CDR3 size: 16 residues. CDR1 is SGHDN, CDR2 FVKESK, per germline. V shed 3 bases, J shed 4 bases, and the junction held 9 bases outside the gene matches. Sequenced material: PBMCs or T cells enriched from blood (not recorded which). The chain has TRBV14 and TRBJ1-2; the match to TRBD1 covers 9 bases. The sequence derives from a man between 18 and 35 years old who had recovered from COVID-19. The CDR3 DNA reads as TGTGCCAGCAGCCACGTCCCGGGACAGGGCACCTATGGCTACACCTTC. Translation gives CASSHVPGQGTYGYTF.